The text below deals with one T cell receptor beta chain. The source of the sample is a study of shared clonotypes between healthy human individuals. CDR1 and CDR2 (germline): MGHRA, YSYEKL. CDR3 length equals 15 residues. Deletions cut 8 bases from V and 5 bases from J, with 19 bases between. Cells designated naive CD8 were CD45RO-negative and were positively selected for CCR7, with terminally differentiated effector memory CD45RA+ cells excluded. TCRdb's copy holds only in-frame clones and misses some; the assay was immunoSEQ multiplex PCR. This table holds hundreds of thousands of clones, approximately 97% found once.

The receptor was derived from a man aged 25-45 years in good health. Sequencing was carried out using naive CD8+ T cells sorted from blood. The chain employs TRBV4-1 and TRBJ2-1; D perhaps matches TRBD2 (7 bases). CDR3 residues: CASGGWASGHNEQFF. CDR3 coding DNA: TGCGCCAGCGGGGGCTGGGCTAGCGGTCACAATGAGCAGTTCTTC.